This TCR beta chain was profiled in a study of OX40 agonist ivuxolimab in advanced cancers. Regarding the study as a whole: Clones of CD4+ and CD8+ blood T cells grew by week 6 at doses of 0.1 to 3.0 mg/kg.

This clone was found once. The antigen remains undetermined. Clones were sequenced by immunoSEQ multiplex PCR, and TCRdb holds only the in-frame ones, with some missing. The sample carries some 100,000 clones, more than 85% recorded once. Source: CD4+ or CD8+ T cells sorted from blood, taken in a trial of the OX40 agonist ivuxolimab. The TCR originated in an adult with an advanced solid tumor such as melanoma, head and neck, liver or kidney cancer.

Here the CDR3 reads CASSLGTGTTQGYTF. DNA of the CDR3: TGTGCCAGCAGCTTAGGGACAGGGACAACTCAAGGCTACACCTTC. The chain combines TRBV7-2 with TRBJ1-2; 8 positions match TRBD1. This CDR3 has 15 amino acids. After removal of 1 base from V and 8 bases from J, the junction contained 9 bases not matched to a gene. The germline V gene has CDR1 SGHTA and CDR2 FQGNSA.